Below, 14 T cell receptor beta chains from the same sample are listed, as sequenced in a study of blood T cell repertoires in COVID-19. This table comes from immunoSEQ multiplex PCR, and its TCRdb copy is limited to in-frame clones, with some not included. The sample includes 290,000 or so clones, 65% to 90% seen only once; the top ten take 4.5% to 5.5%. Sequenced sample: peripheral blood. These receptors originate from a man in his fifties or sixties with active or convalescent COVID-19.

The CDR3 coding sequence is TGTGCCCCCGGTGGGGGGTTCCAAGAGACCCAGTACTTC. Translation: CAPGGGFQETQYF. The chain links TRBV6-5 to TRBJ2-5, with TRBD2 as a possible D gene (6 bases). CDR1 is MNHEY and CDR2 is SVGAGI in the germline V gene. The CDR3 loop spans 13 amino acids. V lost 11 bases and J 1 base, leaving 14 bases between the germline ends.

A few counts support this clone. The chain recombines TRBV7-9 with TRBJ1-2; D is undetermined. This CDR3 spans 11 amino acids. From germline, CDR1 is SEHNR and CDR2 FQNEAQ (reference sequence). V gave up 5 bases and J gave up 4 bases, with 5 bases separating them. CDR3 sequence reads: CASSLIYGYTF. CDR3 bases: TGTGCCAGCAGCCTTATCTATGGCTACACCTTC.

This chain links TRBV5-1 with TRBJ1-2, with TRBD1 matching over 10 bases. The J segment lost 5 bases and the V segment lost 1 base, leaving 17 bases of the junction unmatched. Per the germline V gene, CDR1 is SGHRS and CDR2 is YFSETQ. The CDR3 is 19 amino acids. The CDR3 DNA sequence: TGCGCCAGCAGCTTGTCTCCGGGACAGGGGCCGCGAACCTCTTATGGCTACACCTTC. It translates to CASSLSPGQGPRTSYGYTF.

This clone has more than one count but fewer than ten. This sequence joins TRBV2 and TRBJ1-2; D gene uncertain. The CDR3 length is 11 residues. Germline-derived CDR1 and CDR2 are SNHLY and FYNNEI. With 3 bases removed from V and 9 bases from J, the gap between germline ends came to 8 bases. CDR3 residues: CASSERGSYTF. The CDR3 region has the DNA TGTGCCAGCAGTGAGCGGGGAAGCTACACCTTC.

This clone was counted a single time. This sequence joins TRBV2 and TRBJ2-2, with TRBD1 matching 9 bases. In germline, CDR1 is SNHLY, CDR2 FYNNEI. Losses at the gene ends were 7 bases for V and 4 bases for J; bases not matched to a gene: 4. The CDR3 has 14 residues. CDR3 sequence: CASKWTGATGELFF. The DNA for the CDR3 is TGTGCCAGCAAATGGACAGGGGCCACCGGGGAGCTGTTTTTT.

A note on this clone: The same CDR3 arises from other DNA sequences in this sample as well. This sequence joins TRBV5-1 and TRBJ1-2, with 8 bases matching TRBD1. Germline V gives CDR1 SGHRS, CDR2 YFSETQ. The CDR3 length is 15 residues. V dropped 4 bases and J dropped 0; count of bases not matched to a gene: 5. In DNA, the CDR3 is TGCGCCAGCAGCCCGGACAGGGCAACTAACTATGGCTACACCTTC. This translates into CASSPDRATNYGYTF.

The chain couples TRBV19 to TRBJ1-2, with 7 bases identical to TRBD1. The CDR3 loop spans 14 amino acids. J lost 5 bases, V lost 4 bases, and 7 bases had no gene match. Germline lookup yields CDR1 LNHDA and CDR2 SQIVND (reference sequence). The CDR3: CASSTRGRGYGYTF. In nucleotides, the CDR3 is TGTGCCAGTAGTACCCGGGGCAGGGGGTATGGCTACACCTTC.

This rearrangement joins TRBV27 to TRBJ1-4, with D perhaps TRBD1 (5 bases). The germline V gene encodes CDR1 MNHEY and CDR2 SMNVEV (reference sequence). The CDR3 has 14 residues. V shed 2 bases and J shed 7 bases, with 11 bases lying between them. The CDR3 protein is CASSLGQGIEKLFF. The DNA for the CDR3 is TGTGCCAGCAGTTTAGGGCAGGGAATTGAAAAACTGTTTTTT.

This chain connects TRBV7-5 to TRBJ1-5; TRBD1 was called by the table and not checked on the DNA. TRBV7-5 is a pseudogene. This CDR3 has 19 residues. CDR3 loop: CVRSLATTSGQGSNQPQHF. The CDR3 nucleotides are TGTGTCAGAAGCTTAGCAACTACCTCAGGACAGGGCAGCAATCAGCCCCAGCATTTT.

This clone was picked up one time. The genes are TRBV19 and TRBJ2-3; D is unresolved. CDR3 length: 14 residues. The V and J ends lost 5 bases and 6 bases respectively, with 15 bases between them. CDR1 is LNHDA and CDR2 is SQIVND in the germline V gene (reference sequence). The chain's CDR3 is CASSGSSRGDTQYF. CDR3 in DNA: TGTGCCAGTAGTGGTAGCAGCCGTGGGGATACGCAGTATTTT.

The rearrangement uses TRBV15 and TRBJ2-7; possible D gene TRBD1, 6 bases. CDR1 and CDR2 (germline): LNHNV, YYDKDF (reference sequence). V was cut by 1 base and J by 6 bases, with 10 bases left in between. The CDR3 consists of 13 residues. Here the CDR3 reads CATSRAGDREQYF. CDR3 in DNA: TGTGCCACCAGCAGAGCAGGGGACCGCGAGCAGTACTTC.

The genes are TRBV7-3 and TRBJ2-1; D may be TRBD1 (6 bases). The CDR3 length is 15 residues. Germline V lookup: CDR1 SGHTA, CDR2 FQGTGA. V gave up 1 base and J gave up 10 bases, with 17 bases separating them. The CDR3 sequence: CASSLIPGVRGEQFF. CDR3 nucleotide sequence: TGTGCCAGCAGCTTAATTCCAGGGGTCAGGGGCGAGCAGTTCTTC.

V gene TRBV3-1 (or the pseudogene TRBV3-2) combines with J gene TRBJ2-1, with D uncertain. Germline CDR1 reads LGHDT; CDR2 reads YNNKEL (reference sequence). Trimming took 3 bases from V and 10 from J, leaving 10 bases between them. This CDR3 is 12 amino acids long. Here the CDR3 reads CASSHHEREQFF. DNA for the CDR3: TGTGCCAGCAGCCACCACGAACGGGAGCAGTTCTTC.

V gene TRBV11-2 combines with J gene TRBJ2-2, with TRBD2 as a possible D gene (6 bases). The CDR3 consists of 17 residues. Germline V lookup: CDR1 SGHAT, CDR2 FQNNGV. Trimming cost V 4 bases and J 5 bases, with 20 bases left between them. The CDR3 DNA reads TGTGCCAGCAGCTCACTCGCCACTAGCTTTACTACCGGGGAGCTGTTTTTT. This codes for CASSSLATSFTTGELFF. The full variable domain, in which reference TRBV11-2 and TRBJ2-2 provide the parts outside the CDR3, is EAGVAQSPRYKIIEKRQSVAFWCNPISGHATLYWYQQILGQGPKLLIQFQNNGVVDDSQLPKDRFSAERLKGVDSTLKIQPAKLEDSAVYLCASSSLATSFTTGELFFGEGSRLTVL.